The clone carrying this T cell receptor (beta chain) has just a few counts. What it binds is unknown. The data were obtained in a study of T cell repertoires in cytomegalovirus infection. As for the study in general: Based on public TCR beta signatures, there were indications of CMV infection and of a matching HLA type.

A single record per CDR3 protein comes from TCRdb applying MiXCR to the reads. In the table there are approximately 470,000 distinct CDR3 sequences, about 39% of which are singletons. Germline V gives CDR1 LGHNA, CDR2 YSLEER. This CDR3 comprises 16 residues. V shed 4 bases, J shed 1 base, and the junction held 6 bases outside the gene matches. The chain employs TRBV4-3 and TRBJ2-3; 9 nucleotides match TRBD1. The receptor was derived from a human donor in good health (CMV status not recorded). Some clones in this sample may be carry-over from other donors' samples. The material sequenced was cultured PBMCs, taken from culture after CMV antigen stimulation. The chain's CDR3 is CASSRGQGKGTDTQYF. As DNA, the CDR3 is TGCGCCAGCAGCCGCGGACAGGGGAAGGGCACAGATACGCAGTATTTT.